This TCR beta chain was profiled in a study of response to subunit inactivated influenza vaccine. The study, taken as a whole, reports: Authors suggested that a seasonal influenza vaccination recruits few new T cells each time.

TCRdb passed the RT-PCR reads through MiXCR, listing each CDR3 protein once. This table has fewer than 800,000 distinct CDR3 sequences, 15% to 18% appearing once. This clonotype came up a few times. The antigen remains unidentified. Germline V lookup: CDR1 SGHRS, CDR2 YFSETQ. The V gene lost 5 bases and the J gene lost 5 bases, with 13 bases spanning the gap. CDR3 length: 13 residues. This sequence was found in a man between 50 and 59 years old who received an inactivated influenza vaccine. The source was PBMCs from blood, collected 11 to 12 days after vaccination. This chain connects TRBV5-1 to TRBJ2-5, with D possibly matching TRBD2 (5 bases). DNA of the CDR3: TGCGCCAGCAGACCGGACTCTGGGGAGACCCAGTACTTC. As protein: CASRPDSGETQYF.